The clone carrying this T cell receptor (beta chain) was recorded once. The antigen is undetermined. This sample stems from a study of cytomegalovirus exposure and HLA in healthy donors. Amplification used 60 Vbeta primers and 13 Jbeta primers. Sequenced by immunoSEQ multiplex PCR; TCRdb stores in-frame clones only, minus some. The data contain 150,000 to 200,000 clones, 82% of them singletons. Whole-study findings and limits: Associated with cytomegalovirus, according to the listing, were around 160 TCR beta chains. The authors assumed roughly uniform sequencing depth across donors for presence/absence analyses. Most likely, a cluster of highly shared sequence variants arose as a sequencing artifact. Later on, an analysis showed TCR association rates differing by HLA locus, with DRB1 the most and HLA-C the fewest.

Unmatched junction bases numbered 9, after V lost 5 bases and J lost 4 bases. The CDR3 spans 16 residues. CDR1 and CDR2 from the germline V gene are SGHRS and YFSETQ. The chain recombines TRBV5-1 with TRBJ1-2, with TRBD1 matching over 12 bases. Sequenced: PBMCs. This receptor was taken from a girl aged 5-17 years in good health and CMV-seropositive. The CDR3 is CASRTGQGAKFYGYTF. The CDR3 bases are TGCGCCAGCAGGACGGGACAGGGGGCTAAGTTCTATGGCTACACCTTC.